This T cell receptor (beta chain) comes out of a study of T-cell reconstitution after alpha-beta-depleted transplantation in children. The CDR3 covers 12 residues. The germline V gene has CDR1 LNHNV and CDR2 YYDKDF (reference sequence). Unique molecular identifiers were incorporated into the prepared TCRbeta library. TCRdb itself ran the PCR reads through MiXCR, one entry per CDR3 protein. Of 250,000 to 300,000 distinct CDR3 sequences in the sample, about 10% were seen once. Points on this clonotype: At one end the junction does not follow the germline gene, possibly because of a read error.

This specimen consisted of PBMCs from the stem cell graft donor, obtained from the stem cell graft. The source is a human donor who donated a stem cell graft to a child with SCID. V is TRBV15 and J is TRBJ1-2, with TRBD1 identical over 7 bases. The CDR3 reads CATSRAEQGLSF. The CDR3 coding sequence is TGTGCCACCAGCAGGGCAGAACAGGGGTTATCCTTC.